A single sample gave rise to the 21 T cell receptor beta chains below, sequenced in a study of blood T cell repertoires in COVID-19. Generated by immunoSEQ multiplex PCR, the TCRdb table keeps only in-frame clones and is missing some. This sample has a few hundred thousand clones, with roughly nine tenths found just once. The sample consisted of PBMCs or T cells enriched from blood (not recorded which). Source of these receptors: a woman in her thirties who had recovered from COVID-19.

The chain carries TRBV5-6 and TRBJ1-5; a possible D gene is TRBD1 (5 bases). This CDR3 is built from 17 residues. Trimming removed 4 bases from V and 0 bases from J, with 17 bases in between. Germline V CDR1 and CDR2: SGHDT, YYEEEE. The CDR3 coding sequence is TGTGCCAGCAGCCCAGCTCCTACTGGGGCTAGCAATCAGCCCCAGCATTTT. Protein: CASSPAPTGASNQPQHF.

The V and J genes are TRBV5-1 and TRBJ2-3; 7 positions match TRBD2. V trimming: 0 bases; J trimming: 1 base; junction bases outside the gene matches: 5. CDR1 is SGHRS and CDR2 is YFSETQ in the germline V gene. This CDR3 has 16 amino acids. In DNA form, the CDR3 reads TGCGCCAGCAGCTTGGCCGCGGGGGTAGGCACAGATACGCAGTATTTT. Its protein is CASSLAAGVGTDTQYF.

The V and J genes are TRBV18 and TRBJ2-7; TRBD2 matches at 16 bases. Unmatched junction bases numbered 7, after V lost 0 bases and J lost 5 bases. Germline loops: CDR1 KGHSH, CDR2 LQKENI. This CDR3 is 18 amino acids long. Here the CDR3 DNA reads TGTGCCAGCTCACCACCGCCGGGACTAGCGGGAGGGCCCCACGAGCAGTACTTC. Amino acid sequence: CASSPPPGLAGGPHEQYF.

This chain links TRBV9 with TRBJ2-7, with D perhaps matching TRBD2 (6 bases). Trimming cost V 0 bases and J 2 bases, with 12 bases left between them. The germline CDR1 and CDR2 sequences are SGDLS and YYNGEE. The CDR3 has 15 residues. The CDR3 spells CASSVEGGDTYEQYF. As DNA, the CDR3 is TGTGCCAGCAGCGTAGAAGGCGGGGATACCTACGAGCAGTACTTC.

The V call is TRBV30, the J call TRBJ1-6; TRBD1 aligns across 10 bases. Germline V gene lookup returns CDR1 GTSNPN and CDR2 SVGIG (reference sequence). The V and J ends lost 2 bases and 7 bases, in that order; junction bases with no gene match: 2. This CDR3 is 14 amino acids long. CDR3 in DNA: TGTGCCTGGAGTCGGACAGGGGGGAATTCACCCCTCCACTTT. This encodes CAWSRTGGNSPLHF.

This chain uses TRBV18 with TRBJ1-6; 7 bases fit TRBD1. Germline V lookup: CDR1 KGHSH, CDR2 LQKENI. There are 16 residues in the CDR3. V lost 5 bases to trimming and J lost 4 bases; unmatched junction nucleotides: 8. The CDR3 DNA reads TGTGCCAGCTCAAGGGACAGAGATATTTATAATTCACCCCTCCACTTT. Protein: CASSRDRDIYNSPLHF.

The genes are TRBV5-1 and TRBJ2-5, with 12 bases aligning to TRBD1. Trimming cost V 4 bases and J 5 bases; bases outside gene matches: 6. This CDR3 comprises 15 residues. The germline CDR1 and CDR2 sequences are SGHRS and YFSETQ. The CDR3 loop reads CASSRGTGGRETQYF. CDR3 sequence (DNA): TGCGCCAGCAGCCGCGGGACAGGGGGCAGGGAGACCCAGTACTTC.

The V and J genes are TRBV29-1 and TRBJ1-5, with a possible D match to TRBD1 (6 bases). CDR1 is SQVTM and CDR2 is ANQGSEA in the germline V gene. With 4 bases removed from V and 7 bases from J, the gap between germline ends came to 14 bases. The CDR3 sequence is 13 residues long. CDR3 sequence reads: CSVGEQGRQPQHF. The CDR3 DNA reads as TGCAGCGTTGGCGAACAGGGAAGGCAGCCCCAGCATTTT.

V and J are TRBV28 and TRBJ1-5; D is perhaps TRBD1 (5 bases). CDR1 is MDHEN, CDR2 SYDVKM, per germline. The CDR3 runs to 12 residues. V lost 6 bases to trimming and J lost 7 bases, with 10 bases between them. CDR3 residues: CASRSGRQPQHF. DNA for the CDR3: TGTGCCAGCAGGTCAGGGAGGCAGCCCCAGCATTTT.

J is TRBJ1-6 and V is TRBV18; TRBD1 is a possible D gene (6 bases). CDR3 length: 13 amino acids. CDR1 is KGHSH and CDR2 is LQKENI in the germline V gene. Trimming removed 6 bases at V and 8 bases at J, with 11 bases between. CDR3 in amino acids: CASSKQGDSPLHF. CDR3 bases: TGTGCCAGCTCGAAACAGGGCGATTCACCCCTCCACTTT.

The chain is built from TRBV6-6 and TRBJ1-6; D may be TRBD1 (5 bases). Trimming took off 2 bases at V and 6 bases at J, with 11 bases between the two ends. The CDR3 runs 15 residues. Germline CDR1 and CDR2: MNHNY and SVGAGI (reference sequence). CDR3 DNA sequence: TGTGCCAGCAGTTACGCCAGGGCGATTAATTCACCCCTCCACTTT. It encodes CASSYARAINSPLHF.

CDR3 loop: CASSPTGGPIYF. The CDR3 DNA reads TGTGCCAGCAGTCCTACAGGCGGCCCCATATATTTT. V gene TRBV12-3 or TRBV12-4 combines with J gene TRBJ1-3; possible D gene TRBD1, 5 bases. The CDR3 extends over 12 amino acids. V lost 5 bases, J lost 11 bases, and 13 bases lay in between.

The sample holds many counts of this clone. The rearrangement uses TRBV4-1 and TRBJ1-5; the D is unclear. In germline, CDR1 is MGHRA, CDR2 YSYEKL. The V end was cut by 5 bases, the J end by 5 bases, with 10 bases between. This CDR3 comprises 13 residues. CDR3 sequence reads: CASSGLYDQPQHF. The DNA for the CDR3 is TGCGCCAGCAGCGGACTTTATGATCAGCCCCAGCATTTT.

The sample holds a few counts of this clone. This chain uses TRBV6-1 with TRBJ1-2; D unclear. The CDR3 is 15 amino acids. Deletions cut 2 bases from V and 2 bases from J, with 12 bases between. Looked up from germline, CDR1 is MNHNS and CDR2 is SASEGT. The CDR3 DNA is TGTGCCAGCAGTGAATTTACAAGAAACAACTATGGCTACACCTTC. Protein product: CASSEFTRNNYGYTF.

The chain employs TRBV12-5 and TRBJ2-6, with D unresolved. The CDR3 runs 12 residues. V was shortened by 5 bases and J by 6 bases, with 5 bases between the two germline ends. Germline V lookup: CDR1 LGHNT, CDR2 FRNRAP. The CDR3 sequence is CASGQEANVLTF. Here the CDR3 DNA reads TGTGCTAGTGGTCAGGAGGCCAACGTCCTGACTTTC.

The CDR3 loop reads CASGQSQETQYF. CDR3 nucleotide sequence: TGTGCCTCCGGACAGAGCCAAGAGACCCAGTACTTC. The genes are TRBV24-1 and TRBJ2-5; TRBD1 is a possible D gene (6 bases). CDR3 length equals 12 residues. Per germline, CDR1 KGHDR and CDR2 SFDVKD. Between the trimmed V and J ends, which lost 12 bases and 1 base, there was a span of 11 bases.

The chain uses TRBV27 and TRBJ1-6, with a weak D call TRBD1 (6 bases). Trimming took 0 bases from V and 5 from J, leaving 20 bases between them. The germline V gene encodes CDR1 MNHEY and CDR2 SMNVEV (reference sequence). The CDR3 length is 19 residues. CDR3 bases: TGTGCCAGCAGTTTATCGATTAATAGGGGGGGATTCCATAATTCACCCCTCCACTTT. This codes for CASSLSINRGGFHNSPLHF.

J is TRBJ1-1 and V is TRBV7-9; 9 bases line up with TRBD1. The CDR3 totals 16 residues. The germline CDR1 and CDR2 sequences are SEHNR and FQNEAQ (reference sequence). Trimming at V came to 3 bases and at J to 1 base, leaving 6 bases not matched to a gene. As DNA, the CDR3 is TGTGCCAGCAGCTTTAACTCGGGACAGGGGAACACTGAAGCTTTCTTT. This encodes CASSFNSGQGNTEAFF.

The chain employs TRBV24-1 and TRBJ2-7, with D unclear. CDR3 length equals 13 residues. V dropped 5 bases and J dropped 1 base, with 8 bases sitting between them. Germline loops: CDR1 KGHDR, CDR2 SFDVKD. The CDR3 region is CATSARSSYEQYF. Here the CDR3 DNA reads TGTGCCACCAGTGCGAGGTCGTCCTACGAGCAGTACTTC.

The V gene is TRBV12-3 or TRBV12-4, the J gene TRBJ2-4, with D tentatively TRBD1 (5 bases). The V gene lost 4 bases and the J gene lost 11 bases, with 15 bases spanning the gap. This CDR3 has 13 residues. Here the CDR3 DNA reads TGTGCCAGCAGTTACCAGAGCCAAGGGGTTCAGTACTTC. Translation gives CASSYQSQGVQYF.

This sequence joins TRBV7-9 and TRBJ1-1, with 7 bases aligning to TRBD1. This CDR3 region has 14 residues. Germline V lookup: CDR1 SEHNR, CDR2 FQNEAQ (reference sequence). V gave up 5 bases and J gave up 6 bases; unmatched junction bases: 9. The CDR3 spells CASSPRTGMSEAFF. As DNA, the CDR3 is TGTGCCAGCAGCCCCCGGACAGGAATGTCTGAAGCTTTCTTT.